A single T cell receptor (beta chain) is shown here with its context. Its target is unknown. V lost 3 bases and J lost 2, with 17 bases in between. The CDR3 runs 17 residues. CDR1 is MNHGY, CDR2 SVAAGI, per germline. These data are taken from a study of T cells in Graves' hyperthyroidism and ophthalmopathy. The study's findings and limits: From stable hyperthyroidism, ophthalmopathy was set apart by a 13 V-J model. The majority of expanded thyroid clonotypes above 0.001 also appeared in blood.

Duration under 3 months, a NOSPECS grade of at least 4, and a Clinical Activity Score of at least 3 characterized the ophthalmopathy patients. Authors of the study amplified TCR beta CDR3 regions from RNA transcripts. First-round RT-PCR targeting the TCR CDR3 was performed with the HTBI primer set. TCRdb re-called the multiplex PCR reads through MiXCR, storing one row per CDR3 protein. This table holds over 400,000 distinct CDR3 sequences, over 12% found once. The gene calls are TRBV6-9 and TRBJ2-1; D is uncertain. The source material was blood. The TCR originated in a young man with Graves' ophthalmopathy. This CDR3 is CASSYRVTKGPYNEQFF. Written as DNA, the CDR3 is TGTGCCAGCAGTTACCGGGTCACAAAAGGGCCCTACAATGAGCAGTTCTTC.